The clone carrying this T cell receptor beta chain appeared a few times. Its antigen is not known. Regions amplified from RNA transcripts were the TCR beta CDR3 regions. The HTBI set primed first-round TCR CDR3 RT-PCR. One entry per CDR3 protein, called by TCRdb with MiXCR from the multiplex PCR reads. The sample includes under 250,000 distinct CDR3 sequences, approximately 17% seen only once; the top ten take 50%. No progression to ophthalmopathy during 18 months of follow-up defined stable disease. Any patient presenting with uncontrolled infection, other autoimmune disease, pregnancy or lactation was left out. The record originates from a study of T cells in Graves' hyperthyroidism and ophthalmopathy. In germline, CDR1 is SGHRS, CDR2 YFSETQ. Trimming cost V 0 bases and J 6 bases, with 12 bases left between them. The CDR3 totals 14 residues. Regarding the study as a whole: Most thyroid clonotypes that were expanded above 0.001 also turned up in blood. Progression to ophthalmopathy was predicted a median of roughly 6.5 months early.

The chain uses TRBV5-1 and TRBJ1-1; perhaps TRBD1 as D (5 bases). Sequenced input: blood. The receptor was derived from a man in his fifties with Graves' hyperthyroidism. The CDR3 bases are TGCGCCAGCAGCTTGGCGACAGTTGCCGCTGAAGCTTTCTTT. Translating gives CASSLATVAAEAFF.